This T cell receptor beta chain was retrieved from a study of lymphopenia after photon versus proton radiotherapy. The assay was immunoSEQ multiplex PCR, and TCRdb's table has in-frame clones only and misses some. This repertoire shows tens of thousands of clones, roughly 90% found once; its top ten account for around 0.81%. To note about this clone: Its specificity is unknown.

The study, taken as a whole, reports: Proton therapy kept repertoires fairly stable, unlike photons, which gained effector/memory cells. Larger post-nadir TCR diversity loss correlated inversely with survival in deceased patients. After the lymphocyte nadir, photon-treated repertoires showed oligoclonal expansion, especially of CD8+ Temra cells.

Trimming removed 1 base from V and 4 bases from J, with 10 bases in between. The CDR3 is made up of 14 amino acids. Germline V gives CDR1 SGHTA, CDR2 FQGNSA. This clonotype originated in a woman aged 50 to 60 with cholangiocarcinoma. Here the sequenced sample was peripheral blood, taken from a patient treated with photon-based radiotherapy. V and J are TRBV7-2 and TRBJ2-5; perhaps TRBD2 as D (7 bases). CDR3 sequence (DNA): TGTGCCAGCAGCTTAGAGGGGGGGGTAGAGACCCAGTACTTC. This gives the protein CASSLEGGVETQYF.